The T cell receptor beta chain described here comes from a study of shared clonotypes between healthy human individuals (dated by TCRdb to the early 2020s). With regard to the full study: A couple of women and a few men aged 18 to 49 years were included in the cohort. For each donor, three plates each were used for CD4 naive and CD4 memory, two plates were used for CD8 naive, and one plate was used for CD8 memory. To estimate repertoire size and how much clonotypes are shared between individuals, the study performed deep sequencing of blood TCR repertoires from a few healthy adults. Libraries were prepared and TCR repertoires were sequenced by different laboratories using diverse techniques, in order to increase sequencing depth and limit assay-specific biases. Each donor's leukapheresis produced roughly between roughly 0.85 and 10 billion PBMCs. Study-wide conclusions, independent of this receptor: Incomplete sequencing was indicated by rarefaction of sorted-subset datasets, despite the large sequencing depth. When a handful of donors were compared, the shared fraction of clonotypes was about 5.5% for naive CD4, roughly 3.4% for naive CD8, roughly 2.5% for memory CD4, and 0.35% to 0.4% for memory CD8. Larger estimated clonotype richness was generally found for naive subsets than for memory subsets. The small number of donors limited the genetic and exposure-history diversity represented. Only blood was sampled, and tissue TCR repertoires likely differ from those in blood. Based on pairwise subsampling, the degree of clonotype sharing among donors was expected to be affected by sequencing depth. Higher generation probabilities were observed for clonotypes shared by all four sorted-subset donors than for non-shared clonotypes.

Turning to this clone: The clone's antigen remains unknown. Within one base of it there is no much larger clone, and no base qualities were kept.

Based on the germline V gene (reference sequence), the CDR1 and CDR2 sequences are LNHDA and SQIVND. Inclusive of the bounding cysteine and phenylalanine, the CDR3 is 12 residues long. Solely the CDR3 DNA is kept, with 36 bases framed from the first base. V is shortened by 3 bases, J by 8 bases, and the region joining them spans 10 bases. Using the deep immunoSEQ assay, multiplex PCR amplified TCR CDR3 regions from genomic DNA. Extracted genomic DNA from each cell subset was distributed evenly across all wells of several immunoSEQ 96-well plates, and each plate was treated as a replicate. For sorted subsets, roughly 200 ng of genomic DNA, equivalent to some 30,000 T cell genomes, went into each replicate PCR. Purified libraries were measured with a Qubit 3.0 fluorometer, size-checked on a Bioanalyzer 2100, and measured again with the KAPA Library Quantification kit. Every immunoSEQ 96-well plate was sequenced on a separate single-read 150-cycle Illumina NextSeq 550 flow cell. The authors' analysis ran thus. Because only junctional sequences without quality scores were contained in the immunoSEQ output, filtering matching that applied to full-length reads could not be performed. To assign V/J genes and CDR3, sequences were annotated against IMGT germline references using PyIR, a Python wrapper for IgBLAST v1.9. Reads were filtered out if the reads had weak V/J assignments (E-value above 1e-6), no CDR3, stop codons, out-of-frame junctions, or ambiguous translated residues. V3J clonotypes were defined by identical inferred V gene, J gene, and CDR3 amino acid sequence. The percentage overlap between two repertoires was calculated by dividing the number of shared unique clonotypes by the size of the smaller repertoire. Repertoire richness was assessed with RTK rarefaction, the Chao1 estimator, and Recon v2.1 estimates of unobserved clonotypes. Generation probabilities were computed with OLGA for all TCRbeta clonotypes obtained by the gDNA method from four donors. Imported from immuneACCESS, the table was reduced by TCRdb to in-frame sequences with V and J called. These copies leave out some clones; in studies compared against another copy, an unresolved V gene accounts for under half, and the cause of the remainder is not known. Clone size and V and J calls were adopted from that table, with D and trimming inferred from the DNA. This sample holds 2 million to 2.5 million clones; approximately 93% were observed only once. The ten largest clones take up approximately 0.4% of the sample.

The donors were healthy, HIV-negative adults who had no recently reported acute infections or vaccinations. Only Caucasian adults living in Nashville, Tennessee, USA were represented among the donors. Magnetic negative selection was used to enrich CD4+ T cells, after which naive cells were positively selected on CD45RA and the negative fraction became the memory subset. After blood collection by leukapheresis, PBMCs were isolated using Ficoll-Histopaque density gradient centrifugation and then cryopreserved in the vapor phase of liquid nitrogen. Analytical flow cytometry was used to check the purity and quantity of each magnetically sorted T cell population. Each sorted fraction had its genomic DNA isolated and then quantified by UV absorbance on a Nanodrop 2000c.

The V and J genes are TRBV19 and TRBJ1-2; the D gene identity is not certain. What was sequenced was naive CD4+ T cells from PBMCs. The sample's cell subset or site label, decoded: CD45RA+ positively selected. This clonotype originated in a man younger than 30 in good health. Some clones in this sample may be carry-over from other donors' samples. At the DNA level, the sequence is TGTGCCAGTAGTATTCAAATCGGCGGCTACACCTTC. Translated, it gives CASSIQIGGYTF.